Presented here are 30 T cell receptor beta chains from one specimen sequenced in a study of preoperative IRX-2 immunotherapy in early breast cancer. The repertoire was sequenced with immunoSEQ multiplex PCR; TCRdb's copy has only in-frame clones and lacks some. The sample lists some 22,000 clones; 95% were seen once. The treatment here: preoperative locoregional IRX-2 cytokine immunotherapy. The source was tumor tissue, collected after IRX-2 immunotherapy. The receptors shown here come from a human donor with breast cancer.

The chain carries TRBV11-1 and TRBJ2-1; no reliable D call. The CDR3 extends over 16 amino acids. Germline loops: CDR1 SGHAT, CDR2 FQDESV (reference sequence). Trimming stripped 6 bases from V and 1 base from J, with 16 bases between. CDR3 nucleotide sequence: TGTGCCAGCAGATCTAGACCCGTGGGGTCCTACAATGAGCAGTTCTTC. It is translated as CASRSRPVGSYNEQFF.

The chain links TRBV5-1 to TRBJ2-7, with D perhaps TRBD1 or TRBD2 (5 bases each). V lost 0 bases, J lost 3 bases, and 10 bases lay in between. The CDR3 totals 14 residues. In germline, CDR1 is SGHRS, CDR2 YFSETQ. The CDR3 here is CASSLGGRNYEQYF. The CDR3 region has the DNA TGCGCCAGCAGCTTGGGGGGACGGAACTACGAGCAGTACTTC.

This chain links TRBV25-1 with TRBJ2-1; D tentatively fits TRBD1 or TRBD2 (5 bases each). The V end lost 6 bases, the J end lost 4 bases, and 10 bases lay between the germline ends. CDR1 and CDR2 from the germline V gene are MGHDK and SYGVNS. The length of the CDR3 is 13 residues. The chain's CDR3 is CASRGLAYNEQFF. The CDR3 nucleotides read TGTGCCAGCAGGGGGCTAGCATACAATGAGCAGTTCTTC.

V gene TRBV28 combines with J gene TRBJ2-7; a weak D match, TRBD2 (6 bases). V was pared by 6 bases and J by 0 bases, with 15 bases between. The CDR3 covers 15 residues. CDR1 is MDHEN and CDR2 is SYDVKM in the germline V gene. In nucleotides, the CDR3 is TGTGCCAGCAGGGATGCCCGGGACTTCTCCTACGAGCAGTACTTC. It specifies CASRDARDFSYEQYF.

The CDR3 DNA sequence: TGTGCCAGCAGTGGTGATAGCGCGGGCGATGAGCAGTTCTTC. It is translated as CASSGDSAGDEQFF. J is TRBJ2-1 and V is TRBV2, with D possibly being TRBD2 (5 bases). Germline V lookup: CDR1 SNHLY, CDR2 FYNNEI. The CDR3 runs 14 residues. The V and J ends lost 4 bases and 8 bases respectively, with 15 bases between them.

The CDR3 nucleotides read TGTGCCAGCAGCGTAACGGGACACCTGTACCAAGAGACCCAGTACTTC. It is translated as CASSVTGHLYQETQYF. The chain uses TRBV9 and TRBJ2-5, with D possibly being TRBD1 (6 bases). V was cut by 1 base and J by 0 bases, with 13 bases left in between. The germline V gene encodes CDR1 SGDLS and CDR2 YYNGEE. This CDR3 is 16 amino acids long.

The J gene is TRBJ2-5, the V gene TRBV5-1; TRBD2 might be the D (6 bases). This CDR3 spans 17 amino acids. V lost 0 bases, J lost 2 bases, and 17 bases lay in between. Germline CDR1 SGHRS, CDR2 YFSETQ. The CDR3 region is CASSLGVVGGIQETQYF. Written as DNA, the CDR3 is TGCGCCAGCAGCTTGGGGGTAGTTGGGGGGATACAAGAGACCCAGTACTTC. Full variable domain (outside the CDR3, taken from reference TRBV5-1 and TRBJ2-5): KAGVTQTPRYLIKTRGQQVTLSCSPISGHRSVSWYQQTPGQGLQFLFEYFSETQRNKGNFPGRFSGRQFSNSRSEMNVSTLELGDSALYLCASSLGVVGGIQETQYFGPGTRLLVL.

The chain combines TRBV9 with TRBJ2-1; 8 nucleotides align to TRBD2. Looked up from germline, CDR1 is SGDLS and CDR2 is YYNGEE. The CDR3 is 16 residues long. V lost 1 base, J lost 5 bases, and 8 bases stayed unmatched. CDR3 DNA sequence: TGTGCCAGCAGCGTAATAGCCCCGGGGGGGAACAATGAGCAGTTCTTC. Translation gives CASSVIAPGGNNEQFF.

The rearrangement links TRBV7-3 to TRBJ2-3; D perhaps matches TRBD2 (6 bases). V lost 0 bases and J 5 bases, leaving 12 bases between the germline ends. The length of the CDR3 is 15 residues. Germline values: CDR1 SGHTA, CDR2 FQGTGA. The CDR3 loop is CASSLTRGGRDTQYF. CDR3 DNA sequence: TGTGCCAGCAGCTTAACGAGAGGAGGGAGAGATACGCAGTATTTT.

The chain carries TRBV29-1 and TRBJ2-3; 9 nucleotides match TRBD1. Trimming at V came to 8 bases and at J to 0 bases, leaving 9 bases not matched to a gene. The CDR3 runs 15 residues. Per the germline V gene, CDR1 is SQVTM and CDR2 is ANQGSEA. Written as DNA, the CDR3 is TGCAGCCTCCTACAGGGGGCCTCTAGCACAGATACGCAGTATTTT. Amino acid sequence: CSLLQGASSTDTQYF.

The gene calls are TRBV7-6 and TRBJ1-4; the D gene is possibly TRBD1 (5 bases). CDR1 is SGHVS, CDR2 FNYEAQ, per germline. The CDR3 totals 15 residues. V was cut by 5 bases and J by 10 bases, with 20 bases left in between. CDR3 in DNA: TGTGCCAGCAGCCTTTCAGATACGGGGGGACTAAAACTGTTTTTT. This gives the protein CASSLSDTGGLKLFF. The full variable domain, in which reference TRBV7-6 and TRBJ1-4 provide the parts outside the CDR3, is GAGVSQSPRYKVTKRGQDVALRCDPISGHVSLYWYRQALGQGPEFLTYFNYEAQQDKSGLPNDRFSAERPEGSISTLTIQRTEQRDSAMYRCASSLSDTGGLKLFFGSGTQLSVL.

The CDR3 DNA reads TGCGCCAGCAGCTATCAGGGGGAGAACAATGAGCAGTTCTTC. Its translation: CASSYQGENNEQFF. This chain links TRBV5-1 with TRBJ2-1; TRBD1 matches at 7 bases. Trimming cost V 3 bases and J 5 bases; bases outside gene matches: 5. This CDR3 has 14 residues. Germline V CDR1 and CDR2: SGHRS, YFSETQ.

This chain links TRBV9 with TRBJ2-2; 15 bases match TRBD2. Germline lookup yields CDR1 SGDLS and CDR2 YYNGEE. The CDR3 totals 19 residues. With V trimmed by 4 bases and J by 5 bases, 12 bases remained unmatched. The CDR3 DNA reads TGTGCCAGCAGCCCCCGGACTAGCGGGGGGGCCCGGTTGACCGGGGAGCTGTTTTTT. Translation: CASSPRTSGGARLTGELFF. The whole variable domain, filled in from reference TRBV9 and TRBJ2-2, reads DSGVTQTPKHLITATGQRVTLRCSPRSGDLSVYWYQQSLDQGLQFLIQYYNGEERAKGNILERFSAQQFPDLHSELNLSSLELGDSALYFCASSPRTSGGARLTGELFFGEGSRLTVL.

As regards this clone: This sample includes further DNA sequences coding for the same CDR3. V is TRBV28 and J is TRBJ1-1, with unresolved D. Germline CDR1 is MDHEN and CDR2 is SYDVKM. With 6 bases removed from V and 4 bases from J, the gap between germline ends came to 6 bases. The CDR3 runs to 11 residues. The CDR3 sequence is CASRGGTEAFF. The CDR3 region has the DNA TGTGCCAGCAGGGGAGGCACTGAAGCTTTCTTT.

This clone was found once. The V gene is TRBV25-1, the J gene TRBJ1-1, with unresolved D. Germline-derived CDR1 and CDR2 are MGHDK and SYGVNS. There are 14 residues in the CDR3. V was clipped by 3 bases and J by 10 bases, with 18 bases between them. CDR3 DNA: TGTGCCAGCAGTGACCCATCGACCCACACCGCAGCTTTCTTT. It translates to CASSDPSTHTAAFF.

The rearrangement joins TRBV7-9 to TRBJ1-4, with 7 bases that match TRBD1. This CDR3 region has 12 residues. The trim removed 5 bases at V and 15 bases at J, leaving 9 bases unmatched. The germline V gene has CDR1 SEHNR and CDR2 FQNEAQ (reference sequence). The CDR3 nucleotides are TGTGCCAGCAGCCAACAGGGGACATACGTGTTTTTT. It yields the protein CASSQQGTYVFF. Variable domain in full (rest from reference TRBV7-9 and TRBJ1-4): DTGVSQNPRHKITKRGQNVTFRCDPISEHNRLYWYRQTLGQGPEFLTYFQNEAQLEKSRLLSDRFSAERPKGSFSTLEIQRTEQGDSAMYLCASSQQGTYVFFGSGTQLSVL.

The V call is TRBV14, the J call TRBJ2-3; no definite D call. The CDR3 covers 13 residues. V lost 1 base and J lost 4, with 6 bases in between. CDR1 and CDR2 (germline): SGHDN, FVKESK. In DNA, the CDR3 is TGTGCCAGCAGCCAAGCTCGGCCAGATACGCAGTATTTT. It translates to CASSQARPDTQYF.

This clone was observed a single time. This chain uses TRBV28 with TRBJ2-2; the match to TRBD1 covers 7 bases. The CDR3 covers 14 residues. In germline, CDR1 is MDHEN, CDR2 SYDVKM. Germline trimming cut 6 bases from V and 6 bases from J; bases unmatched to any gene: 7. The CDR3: CASSLPGGAGELFF. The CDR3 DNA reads TGTGCCAGCAGCTTACCAGGGGGAGCCGGGGAGCTGTTTTTT.

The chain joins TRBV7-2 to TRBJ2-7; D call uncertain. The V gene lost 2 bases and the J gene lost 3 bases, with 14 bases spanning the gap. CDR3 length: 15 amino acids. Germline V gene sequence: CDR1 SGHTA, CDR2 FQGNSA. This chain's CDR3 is CASSLKHSLGYEQYF. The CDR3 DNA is TGTGCCAGCAGCTTAAAGCACTCCCTGGGCTACGAGCAGTACTTC. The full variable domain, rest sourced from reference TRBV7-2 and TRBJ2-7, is GAGVSQSPSNKVTEKGKDVELRCDPISGHTALYWYRQSLGQGLEFLIYFQGNSAPDKSGLPSDRFSAERTGGSVSTLTIQRTQQEDSAVYLCASSLKHSLGYEQYFGPGTRLTVT.

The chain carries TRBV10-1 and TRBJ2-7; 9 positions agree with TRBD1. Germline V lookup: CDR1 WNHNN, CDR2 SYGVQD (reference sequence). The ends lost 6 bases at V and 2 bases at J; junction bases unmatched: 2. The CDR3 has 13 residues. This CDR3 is CASRGTGTYEQYF. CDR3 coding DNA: TGCGCCAGCAGGGGGACAGGGACCTACGAGCAGTACTTC.

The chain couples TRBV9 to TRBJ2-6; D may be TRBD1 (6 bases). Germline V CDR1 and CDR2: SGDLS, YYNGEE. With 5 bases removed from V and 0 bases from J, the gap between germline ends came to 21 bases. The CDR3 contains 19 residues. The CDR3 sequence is CASSPWKTGSPSGANVLTF. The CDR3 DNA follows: TGTGCCAGCAGTCCTTGGAAGACAGGCTCCCCCTCTGGGGCCAACGTCCTGACTTTC.

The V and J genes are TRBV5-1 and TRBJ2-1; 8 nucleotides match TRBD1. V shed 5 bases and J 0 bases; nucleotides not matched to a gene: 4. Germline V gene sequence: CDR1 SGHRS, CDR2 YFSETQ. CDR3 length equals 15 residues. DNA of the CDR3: TGCGCCAGCAGGTCAGGACAGGGCTCCTACAATGAGCAGTTCTTC. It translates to CASRSGQGSYNEQFF.

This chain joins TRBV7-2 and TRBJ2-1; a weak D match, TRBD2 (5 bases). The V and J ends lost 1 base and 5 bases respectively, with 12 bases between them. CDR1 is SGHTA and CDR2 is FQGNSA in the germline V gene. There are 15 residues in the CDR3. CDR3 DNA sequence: TGTGCCAGCAGCTTAGGCGGGTCCACGAACAATGAGCAGTTCTTC. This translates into CASSLGGSTNNEQFF.

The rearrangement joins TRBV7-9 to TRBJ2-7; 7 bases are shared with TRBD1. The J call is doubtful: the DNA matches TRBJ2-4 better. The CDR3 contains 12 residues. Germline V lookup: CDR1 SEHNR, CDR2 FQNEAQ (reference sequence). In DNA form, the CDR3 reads TGTGCCAGCAGCCCTGGGACAGACATTCAGTACTTC. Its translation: CASSPGTDIQYF.

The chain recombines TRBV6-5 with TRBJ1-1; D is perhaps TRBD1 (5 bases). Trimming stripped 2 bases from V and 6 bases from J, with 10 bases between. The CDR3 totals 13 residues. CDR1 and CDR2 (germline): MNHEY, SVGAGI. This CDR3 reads CASSYRGWPEAFF. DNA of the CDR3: TGTGCCAGCAGTTACAGGGGTTGGCCTGAAGCTTTCTTT.

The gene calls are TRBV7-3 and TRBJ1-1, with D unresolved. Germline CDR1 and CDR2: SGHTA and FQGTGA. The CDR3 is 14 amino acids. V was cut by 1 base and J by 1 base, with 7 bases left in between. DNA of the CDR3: TGTGCCAGCAGCTTAAACGCGGGGAACACTGAAGCTTTCTTT. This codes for CASSLNAGNTEAFF.

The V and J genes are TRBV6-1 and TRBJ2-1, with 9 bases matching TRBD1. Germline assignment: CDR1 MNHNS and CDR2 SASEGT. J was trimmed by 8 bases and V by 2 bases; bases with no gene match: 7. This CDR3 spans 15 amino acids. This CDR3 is CASSERGQGRDEQFF. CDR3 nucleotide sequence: TGTGCCAGCAGTGAAAGGGGACAGGGTAGGGATGAGCAGTTCTTC.

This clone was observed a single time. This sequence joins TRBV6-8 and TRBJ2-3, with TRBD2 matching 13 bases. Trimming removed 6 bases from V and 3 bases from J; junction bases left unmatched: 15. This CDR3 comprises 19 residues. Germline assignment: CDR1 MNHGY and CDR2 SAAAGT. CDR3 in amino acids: CASSRLTSGRVEKTDTQYF. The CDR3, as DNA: TGTGCCAGCAGCAGACTAACTAGCGGGAGGGTGGAAAAAACAGATACGCAGTATTTT.

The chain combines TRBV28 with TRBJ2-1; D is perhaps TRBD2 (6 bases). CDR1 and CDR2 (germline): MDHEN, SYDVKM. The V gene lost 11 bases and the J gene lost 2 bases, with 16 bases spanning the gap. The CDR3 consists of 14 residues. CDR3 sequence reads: CAVLASATYNEQFF. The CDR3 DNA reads TGTGCCGTTTTGGCTAGCGCAACCTACAATGAGCAGTTCTTC. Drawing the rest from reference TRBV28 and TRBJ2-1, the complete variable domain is DVKVTQSSRYLVKRTGEKVFLECVQDMDHENMFWYRQDPGLGLRLIYFSYDVKMKEKGDIPEGYSVSREKKERFSLILESASTNQTSMYLCAVLASATYNEQFFGPGTRLTVL.

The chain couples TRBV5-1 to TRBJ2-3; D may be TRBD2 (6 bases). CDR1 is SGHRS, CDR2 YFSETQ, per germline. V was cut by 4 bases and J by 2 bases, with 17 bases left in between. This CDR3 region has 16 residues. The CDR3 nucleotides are TGCGCCAGCAGCCCGGAGGCGGGGCTATCCACAGATACGCAGTATTTT. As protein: CASSPEAGLSTDTQYF.